The entry below describes one T cell receptor beta chain. As yet, its antigen is unknown. This sample's time point: after neoadjuvant nivolumab, at surgical resection. These newly diagnosed stage II-IVA oral cavity squamous cell carcinoma patients had no prior systemic or radiation treatment. This specimen comes from a study of neoadjuvant anti-PD-1 for oral cavity cancer. Six replicates per PBMC sample, mostly from around 500 ng of genomic DNA. Sequencing used immunoSEQ multiplex PCR; TCRdb keeps in-frame clones, though not all of them. The sample lists over 60,000 clones; roughly nine tenths were seen once. Study-wide results and caveats: PBMC Gini-index clonality exceeded responders' in non-responders post-nivolumab. Each response group had just a few patients in TCR analyses.

This sample comprised PBMCs, obtained after nivolumab (anti-PD-1) treatment. The clonotype was recovered from a person aged 35-79 years with oral cavity squamous cell carcinoma.

The DNA for the CDR3 is TGTGCCAGCAGCGAGGGGGGCGCCTCCTACAATGAGCAGTTCTTC. It yields the protein CASSEGGASYNEQFF. V and J are TRBV9 and TRBJ2-1; D may match TRBD1 or TRBD2 (6 bases each). The germline V and J ends were trimmed by 3 bases and 0 bases, with 10 bases remaining between them. CDR3 length equals 15 residues. The germline V gene has CDR1 SGDLS and CDR2 YYNGEE.